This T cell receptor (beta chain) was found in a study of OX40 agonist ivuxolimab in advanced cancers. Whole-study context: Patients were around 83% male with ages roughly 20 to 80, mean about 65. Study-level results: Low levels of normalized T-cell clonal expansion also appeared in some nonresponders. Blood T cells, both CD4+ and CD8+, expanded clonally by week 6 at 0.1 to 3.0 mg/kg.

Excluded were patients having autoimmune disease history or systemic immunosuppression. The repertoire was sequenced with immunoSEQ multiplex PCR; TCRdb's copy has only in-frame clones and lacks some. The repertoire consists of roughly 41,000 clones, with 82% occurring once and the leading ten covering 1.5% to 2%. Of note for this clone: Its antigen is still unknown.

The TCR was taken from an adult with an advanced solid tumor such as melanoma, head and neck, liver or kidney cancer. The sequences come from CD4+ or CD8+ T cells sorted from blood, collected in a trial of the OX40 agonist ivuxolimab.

CDR3 sequence (DNA): TGTGCCAGCAGCTCCGGGACAGGGGGACATGAAAAACTGTTTTTT. It yields the protein CASSSGTGGHEKLFF. The chain uses TRBV5-4 and TRBJ1-4, with 11 bases fitting TRBD1. Germline V lookup: CDR1 SGHNT, CDR2 YYREEE (reference sequence). The CDR3 runs to 15 residues. Trimming removed 3 bases from V and 6 bases from J; junction bases left unmatched: 4.